This T cell receptor (beta chain) was sequenced in a study of T-cell reconstitution after alpha-beta-depleted transplantation in children. This clonotype was counted many times. Using unique molecular identifiers, the investigators prepared the TCRbeta library. Via MiXCR, TCRdb re-called the PCR reads, giving one row per CDR3 protein. The table includes about 360,000 distinct CDR3 sequences, 10% to 15% detected once. The specimen comprised PBMCs, sampled from the stem cell graft. The TCR comes from a human donor who donated a stem cell graft to a child with Fanconi anemia.

The CDR3 sequence is CASSSTGRGANVLTF. In DNA form, the CDR3 reads TGTGCCAGCAGTTCTACGGGACGAGGGGCCAACGTCCTGACTTTC. This chain joins TRBV28 and TRBJ2-6; D is tentatively TRBD1 or TRBD2 (5 bases each). The germline V and J ends were trimmed by 4 bases and 4 bases, with 11 bases remaining between them. The length of the CDR3 is 15 residues. CDR1 is MDHEN and CDR2 is SYDVKM in the germline V gene.